This T cell receptor beta chain derives from a study of identifying expanded T cells in peripheral blood. Broader study findings: Over two and four weeks, about 15 and 18 clones changed, versus 1.2 between replicates. Across healthy donors, higher total template counts meant significantly greater approximately 2-week count variance.

Germline V gives CDR1 GTSNPN, CDR2 SVGIG (reference sequence). V was shortened by 2 bases and J by 3 bases, with 10 bases between the two germline ends. The CDR3 length is 13 residues. The table came from immunoSEQ multiplex PCR; TCRdb's copy has only in-frame clones and leaves some out. The data hold 100,000 to 150,000 clones, with roughly 80% observed a single time. Concerning this clone itself: What it recognizes is unknown.

J is TRBJ1-2 and V is TRBV30; tentatively, D is TRBD1 (5 bases). This receptor was obtained from a person between 18 and 75 years old in good health. Sample: blood. The CDR3 protein is CAWSRGPDYGYTF. The CDR3 nucleotides are TGTGCCTGGAGTAGGGGTCCGGACTATGGCTACACCTTC.